A single sample gave rise to the 8 T cell receptor beta chains below, sequenced in a study of T cell changes during pregnancy in multiple sclerosis. Generated by immunoSEQ multiplex PCR, the TCRdb table keeps only in-frame clones and is missing some. The table includes around 75,000 clones, roughly 94% detected once. Sample: CD4+ T cells from peripheral blood mononuclear cells, taken after pregnancy. These receptors were taken from a female donor with multiple sclerosis, enrolled in a pregnancy study.

J is TRBJ2-7 and V is TRBV19; 9 bases agree with TRBD2. Germline V gene lookup returns CDR1 LNHDA and CDR2 SQIVND (reference sequence). The ends lost 3 bases at V and 3 bases at J; junction bases unmatched: 15. The CDR3 covers 18 residues. The CDR3 sequence: CASSISGALYSGSYEQYF. CDR3 DNA: TGTGCCAGTAGTATTTCAGGGGCGCTTTATAGCGGGAGCTACGAGCAGTACTTC. The full variable domain, its missing parts supplied by reference TRBV19 and TRBJ2-7, is DGGITQSPKYLFRKEGQNVTLSCEQNLNHDAMYWYRQDPGQGLRLIYYSQIVNDFQKGDIAEGYSVSREKKESFPLTVTSAQKNPTAFYLCASSISGALYSGSYEQYFGPGTRLTVT.

The chain is built from TRBV6-5 and TRBJ2-1, with TRBD2 matching 7 bases. Trimming at V came to 2 bases and at J to 2 bases, leaving 3 bases not matched to a gene. CDR1 and CDR2 from the germline V gene are MNHEY and SVGAGI. The CDR3 length is 15 residues. This chain's CDR3 is CASSYERGPYNEQFF. The CDR3 region has the DNA TGTGCCAGCAGTTACGAGCGGGGACCCTACAATGAGCAGTTCTTC.

This sequence joins TRBV7-2 and TRBJ2-4; 8 bases map to TRBD1. CDR3 length: 14 residues. The trim removed 4 bases at V and 7 bases at J, leaving 6 bases unmatched. The germline CDR1 and CDR2 sequences are SGHTA and FQGNSA. The CDR3 DNA reads as TGTGCCAGCAGCTCACGACAGGGGTGGAACATTCAGTACTTC. Its translation: CASSSRQGWNIQYF.

The J gene is TRBJ2-3, the V gene TRBV5-1, with 7 bases fitting TRBD2. Germline V gives CDR1 SGHRS, CDR2 YFSETQ. V dropped 3 bases and J dropped 4; count of bases not matched to a gene: 5. The CDR3 loop spans 14 amino acids. The DNA for the CDR3 is TGCGCCAGCAGCTCACGGACTAGTCCAGATACGCAGTATTTT. Translating gives CASSSRTSPDTQYF.

V gene TRBV29-1 combines with J gene TRBJ2-1, with TRBD2 identical over 12 bases. The V and J ends lost 6 bases and 15 bases, in that order; junction bases with no gene match: 6. The CDR3 is made up of 11 amino acids. From germline, CDR1 is SQVTM and CDR2 ANQGSEA. The CDR3 DNA sequence: TGCAGCGTCTTACTAGCGGGAGGCGGGTTCTTC. This gives the protein CSVLLAGGGFF.

V and J are TRBV28 and TRBJ2-7; the D is unclear. The length of the CDR3 is 14 residues. Trimming removed 5 bases from V and 3 bases from J, with 14 bases in between. CDR1 and CDR2 (germline): MDHEN, SYDVKM. This CDR3 reads CASSPPAQVYEQYF. The CDR3 region has the DNA TGTGCCAGCAGTCCCCCGGCCCAGGTCTACGAGCAGTACTTC. The whole variable domain, filled in from reference TRBV28 and TRBJ2-7, reads DVKVTQSSRYLVKRTGEKVFLECVQDMDHENMFWYRQDPGLGLRLIYFSYDVKMKEKGDIPEGYSVSREKKERFSLILESASTNQTSMYLCASSPPAQVYEQYFGPGTRLTVT.

CDR3 in DNA: TGTGCCAGCAGCTTATGGATCGGCGGGTACCAAGAGACCCAGTACTTC. It translates to CASSLWIGGYQETQYF. The chain is built from TRBV7-9 and TRBJ2-5, with a weak D call TRBD2 (5 bases). V gave up 2 bases and J gave up 0 bases, with 13 bases separating them. This CDR3 comprises 16 residues. Germline V gene lookup returns CDR1 SEHNR and CDR2 FQNEAQ (reference sequence).

The chain carries TRBV6-4 and TRBJ2-1, with 10 bases that match TRBD1. J gave up 11 bases and V 3 bases, and 22 bases lay outside the gene matches. This CDR3 has 19 residues. CDR1 is MRHNA and CDR2 is SNTAGT in the germline V gene. CDR3 in amino acids: CASSEGTGERLAAVGKQFF. DNA of the CDR3: TGTGCCAGCAGTGAGGGGACAGGGGAGCGTTTAGCGGCCGTTGGGAAGCAGTTCTTC.